Listed below are T cell receptor beta chains from one sample, sequenced in a study of blood T cell repertoires in COVID-19. Using immunoSEQ multiplex PCR, the repertoire was profiled, and TCRdb retains in-frame clones only, with some absent. Of under 450,000 clones listed, 86% were seen once; the top ten hold roughly 7.2%. Sequencing input: peripheral blood. Receptors originate from a woman aged 55-70 years with COVID-19, enrolled during active disease. Each CDR3 is given with its conserved first and last residue. D genes are given only for firm matches. Rows give clone size only sometimes, using once, few, many, or a class for an expanded clone.

DNA,CDR3,V,D,J,size
TGCAGCGTCGGGGTCGGGAGGGGTGGCTACACCTTC,CSVGVGRGGYTF,TRBV29-1,NA,TRBJ1-2,few
TGTGCCAGCAGTCACCTCTACAGGGCGGACGGGGAGCTGTTTTTT,CASSHLYRADGELFF,TRBV6-2/TRBV6-3,NA,TRBJ2-2,once
TGCGCCAGCAGCTCTTCGAAGACTAGCGGGGGAACAGATACGCAGTATTTT,CASSSSKTSGGTDTQYF,TRBV5-1,TRBD2,TRBJ2-3,NA
TGTGCCAGCCGTCGGAACACTGAAGCTTTCTTT,CASRRNTEAFF,TRBV6-5,NA,TRBJ1-1,NA
TGTGCCTGCAAGACAGGGGGCGTGAGGACAGATACGCAGTATTTT,CACKTGGVRTDTQYF,TRBV30,TRBD1,TRBJ2-3,NA
TGTGCCAGTAGAACAGGGTCAAACACCATATATTTT,CASRTGSNTIYF,TRBV19,NA,TRBJ1-3,NA
TGTGCCTGGATGCACAGGGGGCGACGGACCGGGGAGCTGTTTTTT,CAWMHRGRRTGELFF,TRBV30,TRBD1,TRBJ2-2,NA
TGTGCCTGGAGCGAAACGAGAAGTGAAGCTTTCTTT,CAWSETRSEAFF,TRBV30,NA,TRBJ1-1,NA
TGTGCCAGCAGGCTCGGACTAGGGAGCACAGATACGCAGTATTTT,CASRLGLGSTDTQYF,TRBV3-1/TRBV3-2,TRBD2,TRBJ2-3,NA
TGTGCCAGCAGCGGGGGGACAGGGGGCGCGGGCGGCTACACCTTC,CASSGGTGGAGGYTF,TRBV9,TRBD1,TRBJ1-2,NA
TGTGCCTGGAGTGTAGTCGGTAATTCACCCCTCCACTTT,CAWSVVGNSPLHF,TRBV30,NA,TRBJ1-6,once
TGTGCCAGCAGTTACCCGAACGTGGGGGAGGACACTGAAGCTTTCTTT,CASSYPNVGEDTEAFF,TRBV6-6,NA,TRBJ1-1,NA
TGCGCCAGCAGCAACGGGACTGCGGATGAGCAGTTCTTC,CASSNGTADEQFF,TRBV10-1,NA,TRBJ2-1,NA